This T cell receptor (beta chain) was profiled in a study of T cell responses to AZD1222 COVID-19 vaccine. Study results and limitations: Close to half of spike-specific TCRs reportedly recognize unmutated variant regions.

Clones were sequenced by immunoSEQ multiplex PCR, and TCRdb holds only the in-frame ones, with some missing. This table has 200,000 to 250,000 clones, about 94% appearing once. With regard to this clone: The antigen is unknown.

This clonotype was sampled from an adult who received the MenACWY meningococcal vaccine as a control. The source material was peripheral blood, sampled 28 days after the second dose of the MenACWY control vaccine.

The CDR3 DNA reads as TGTGCCAGTAGTGTCAGCGGGACCTACGAGCAGTACTTC. It specifies CASSVSGTYEQYF. The chain carries TRBV19 and TRBJ2-7; TRBD2 matches at 7 bases. CDR1 and CDR2 from the germline V gene are LNHDA and SQIVND (reference sequence). The junction had 3 bases not matched to a gene; V was cut back by 5 bases and J by 2 bases. The length of the CDR3 is 13 residues.